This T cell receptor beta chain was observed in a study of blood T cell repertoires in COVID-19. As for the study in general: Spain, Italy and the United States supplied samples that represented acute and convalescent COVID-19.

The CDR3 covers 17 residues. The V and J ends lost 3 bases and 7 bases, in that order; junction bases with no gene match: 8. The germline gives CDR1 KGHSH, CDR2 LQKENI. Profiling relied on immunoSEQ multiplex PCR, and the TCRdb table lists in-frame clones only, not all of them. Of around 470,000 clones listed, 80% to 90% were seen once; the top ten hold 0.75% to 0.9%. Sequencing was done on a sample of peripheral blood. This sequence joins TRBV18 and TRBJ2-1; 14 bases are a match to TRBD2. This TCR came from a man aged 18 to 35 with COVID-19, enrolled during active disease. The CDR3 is CASSPQLTSGGANEQFF. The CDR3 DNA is TGTGCCAGCTCACCCCAATTGACTAGCGGGGGGGCTAATGAGCAGTTCTTC.